This T cell receptor beta chain was sequenced during a study of blood T cell repertoires in COVID-19 (dated by TCRdb to 2018 to 2021). Looking at the study overall: Samples covering the acute and convalescent phases of COVID-19 were provided by collaborators in the United States, Italy and Spain. The material from the prospective study consisted of cDNA or gDNA derived from T cells, B-cell-depleted T cells, or PBMCs. The dataset comprised deeply sampled blood TCRbeta repertoires from subjects exposed to, actively infected with, or recovered from COVID-19. The repertoires were released in a freely available public database meant as a resource for research on the immune response to SARS-CoV-2. The samples were drawn from the first 160 participants of the ongoing ImmuneRACE study and from 1,254 subjects provided by 6 global collaborators. A de-identified subject ID, COVID-19 status, age in years and sex were almost always included in the sample metadata. HLA class I and class II types, where available, came from metadata supplied by the sample provider rather than from assay-based typing. The study at large found these results: Clinical and demographic metadata were provided uncurated, with the amount varying by source and participant.

Collaborating institutions collected whole blood in K2EDTA tubes following their own protocols. For TCRbeta analysis, collaborators shipped samples as frozen whole blood, isolated PBMCs, or DNA extracted from either of those sample types. CDR1 and CDR2, per the germline V gene (reference sequence), are PRHDT and FYEKMQ. The CDR3 starts with the cysteine, ends with the phenylalanine, and has 17 residues. Only CDR3 DNA remains: 51 bases, in frame from the first base. For this chain, trimming is 5 bases at the V end and 1 base at the J end, and the number of junction bases without a gene match is 7. As regards this clone: Its antigen is not yet known. No per-base quality is available; no much larger clone lies one base away.

The immunoSEQ Assay, a bias-controlled multiplex PCR, was used to amplify TCRbeta CDR3 regions from genomic DNA. Per the source publication's procedure: Nucleated cell counts per sample were estimated from amplification of reference gene primers within the assay. To quantify the absolute abundance of each unique TCRbeta CDR3 rearrangement, sequence reads were collapsed and filtered. For each sample, productive Simpson clonality was calculated as the square root of Simpson's diversity index over productive rearrangements. The clones in this table, taken by TCRdb from immuneACCESS, are in-frame only. Not every clone is retained; where verified, under half of the shortfall comes from an unresolved V gene, and the cause of the rest is unknown. The V and J calls and clone size are taken from that table; D and trimming were inferred from the DNA. This sample has 50,000 to 70,000 clones in its table, and roughly three quarters of those were observed once. Together, the top ten hold roughly 3.2% of the sample.

The sequence links TRBV13 to TRBJ2-3, with TRBD2 matching 12 junction bases. The source of this sequence is a man in his fifties or sixties with acute or convalescent COVID-19. Sequencing was performed on peripheral blood. The sequence in DNA is TGTGCCAGCAGCGAGGGTCTAGCGGGGGGGGGCACAGATACGCAGTATTTT. Its amino acids are CASSEGLAGGGTDTQYF.